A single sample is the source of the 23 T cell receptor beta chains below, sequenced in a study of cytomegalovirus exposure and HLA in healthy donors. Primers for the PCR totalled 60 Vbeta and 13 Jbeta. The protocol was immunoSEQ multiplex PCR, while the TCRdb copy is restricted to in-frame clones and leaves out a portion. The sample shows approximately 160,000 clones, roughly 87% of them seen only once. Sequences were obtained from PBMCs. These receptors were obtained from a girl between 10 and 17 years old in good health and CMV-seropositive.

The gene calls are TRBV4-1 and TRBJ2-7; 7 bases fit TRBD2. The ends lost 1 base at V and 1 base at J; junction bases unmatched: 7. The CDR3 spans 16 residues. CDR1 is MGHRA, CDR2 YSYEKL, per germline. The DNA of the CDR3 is TGCGCCAGCAGCCAAGCGGGAGGTCCATGGTCCTACGAGCAGTACTTC. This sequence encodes CASSQAGGPWSYEQYF.

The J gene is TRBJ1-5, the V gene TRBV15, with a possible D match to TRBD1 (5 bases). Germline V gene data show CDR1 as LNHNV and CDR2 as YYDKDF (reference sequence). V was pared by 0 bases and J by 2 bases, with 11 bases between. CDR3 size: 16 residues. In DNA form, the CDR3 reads TGTGCCACCAGCAGAGATGACAGCTTGGGCAATCAGCCCCAGCATTTT. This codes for CATSRDDSLGNQPQHF. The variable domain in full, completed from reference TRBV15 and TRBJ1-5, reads DAMVIQNPRYQVTQFGKPVTLSCSQTLNHNVMYWYQQKSSQAPKLLFHYYDKDFNNEADTPDNFQSRRPNTSFCFLDIRSPGLGDTAMYLCATSRDDSLGNQPQHFGDGTRLSIL.

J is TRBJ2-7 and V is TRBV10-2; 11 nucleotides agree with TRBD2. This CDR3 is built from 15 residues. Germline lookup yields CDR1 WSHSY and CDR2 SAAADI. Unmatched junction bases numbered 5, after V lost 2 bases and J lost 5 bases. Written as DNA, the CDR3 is TGCGCCAGCAGTGAGACTAGCGGGAGACCGGACGAGCAGTACTTC. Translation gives CASSETSGRPDEQYF.

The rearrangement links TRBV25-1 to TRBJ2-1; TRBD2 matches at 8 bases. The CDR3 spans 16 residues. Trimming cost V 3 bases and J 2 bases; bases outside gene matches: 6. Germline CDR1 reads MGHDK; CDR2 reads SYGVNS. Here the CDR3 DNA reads TGTGCCAGCAGTGACCCAAGCGGGGGCGCCTACAATGAGCAGTTCTTC. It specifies CASSDPSGGAYNEQFF.

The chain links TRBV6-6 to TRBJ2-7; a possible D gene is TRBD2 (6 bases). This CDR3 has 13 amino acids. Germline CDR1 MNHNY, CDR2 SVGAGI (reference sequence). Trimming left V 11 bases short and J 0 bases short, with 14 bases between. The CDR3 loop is CAVRREPSYEQYF. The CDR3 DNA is TGTGCCGTACGGCGGGAACCCTCCTACGAGCAGTACTTC.

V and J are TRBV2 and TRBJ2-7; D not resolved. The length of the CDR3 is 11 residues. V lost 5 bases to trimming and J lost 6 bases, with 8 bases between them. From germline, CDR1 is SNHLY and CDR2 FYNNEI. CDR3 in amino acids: CASSSFSEQYF. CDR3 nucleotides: TGTGCCAGCAGTTCGTTCTCCGAGCAGTACTTC.

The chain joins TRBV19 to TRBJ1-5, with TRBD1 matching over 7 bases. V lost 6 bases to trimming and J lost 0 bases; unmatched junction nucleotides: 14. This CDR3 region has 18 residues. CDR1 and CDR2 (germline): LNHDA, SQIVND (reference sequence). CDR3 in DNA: TGTGCCAGTAGGACAGGGCTCTTCGGTCCCGCTAGCAATCAGCCCCAGCATTTT. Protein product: CASRTGLFGPASNQPQHF. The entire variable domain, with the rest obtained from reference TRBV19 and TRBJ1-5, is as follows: DGGITQSPKYLFRKEGQNVTLSCEQNLNHDAMYWYRQDPGQGLRLIYYSQIVNDFQKGDIAEGYSVSREKKESFPLTVTSAQKNPTAFYLCASRTGLFGPASNQPQHFGDGTRLSIL.

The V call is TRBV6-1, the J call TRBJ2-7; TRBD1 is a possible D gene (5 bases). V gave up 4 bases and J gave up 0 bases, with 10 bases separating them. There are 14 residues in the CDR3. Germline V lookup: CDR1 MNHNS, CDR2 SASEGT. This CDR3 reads CASSADINSYEQYF. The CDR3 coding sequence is TGTGCCAGCAGTGCGGACATAAACTCCTACGAGCAGTACTTC.

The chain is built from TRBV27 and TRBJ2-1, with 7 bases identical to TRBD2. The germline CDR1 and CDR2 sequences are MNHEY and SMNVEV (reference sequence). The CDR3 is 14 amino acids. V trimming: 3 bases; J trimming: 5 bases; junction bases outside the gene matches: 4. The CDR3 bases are TGTGCCAGCAGTTTCAGCGGGGAAAACAATGAGCAGTTCTTC. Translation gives CASSFSGENNEQFF.

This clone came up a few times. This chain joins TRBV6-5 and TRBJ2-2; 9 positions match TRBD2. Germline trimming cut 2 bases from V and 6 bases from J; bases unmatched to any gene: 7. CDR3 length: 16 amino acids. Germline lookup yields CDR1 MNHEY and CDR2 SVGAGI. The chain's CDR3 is CASSYGLAGRAGELFF. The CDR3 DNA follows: TGTGCCAGCAGTTACGGGCTAGCGGGAAGGGCCGGGGAGCTGTTTTTT.

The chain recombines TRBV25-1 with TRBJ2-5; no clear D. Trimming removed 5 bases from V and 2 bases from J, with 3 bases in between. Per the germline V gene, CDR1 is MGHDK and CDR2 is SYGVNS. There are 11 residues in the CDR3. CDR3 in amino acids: CASSPQETQYF. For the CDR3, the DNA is TGTGCCAGCAGTCCTCAAGAGACCCAGTACTTC.

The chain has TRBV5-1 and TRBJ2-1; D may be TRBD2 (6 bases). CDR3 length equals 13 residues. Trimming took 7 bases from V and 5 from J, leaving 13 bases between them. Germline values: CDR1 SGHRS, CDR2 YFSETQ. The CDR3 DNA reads TGCGCCAGCTTCTTGCGGGGCGACAATGAGCAGTTCTTC. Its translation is CASFLRGDNEQFF.

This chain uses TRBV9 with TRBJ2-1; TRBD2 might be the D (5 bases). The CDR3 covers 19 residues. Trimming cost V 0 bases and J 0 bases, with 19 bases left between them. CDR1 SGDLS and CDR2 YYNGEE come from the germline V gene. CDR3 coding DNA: TGTGCCAGCAGCGTAGCATTTCGGGGTGGTTCAGACTCCTACAATGAGCAGTTCTTC. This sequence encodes CASSVAFRGGSDSYNEQFF.

The CDR3 DNA is TGCGCCAGCAGTACAATAAGGGGGCCTAGAGATACGCAGTATTTT. Protein sequence: CASSTIRGPRDTQYF. This rearrangement joins TRBV4-3 to TRBJ2-3; 7 bases align to TRBD1. CDR3 length: 15 residues. Germline-derived CDR1 and CDR2 are LGHNA and YSLEER. Germline trimming cut 6 bases from V and 5 bases from J; bases unmatched to any gene: 11.

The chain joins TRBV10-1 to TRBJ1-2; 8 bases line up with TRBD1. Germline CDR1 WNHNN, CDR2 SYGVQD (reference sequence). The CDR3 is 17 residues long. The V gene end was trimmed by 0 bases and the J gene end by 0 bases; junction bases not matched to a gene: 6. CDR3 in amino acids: CASSESQGTGPNYGYTF. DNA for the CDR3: TGCGCCAGCAGTGAGTCTCAAGGGACAGGACCTAACTATGGCTACACCTTC.

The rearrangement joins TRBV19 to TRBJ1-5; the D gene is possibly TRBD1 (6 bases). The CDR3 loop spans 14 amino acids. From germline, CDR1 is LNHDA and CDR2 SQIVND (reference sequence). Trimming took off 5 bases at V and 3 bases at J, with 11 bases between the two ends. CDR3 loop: CASSPGQNNQPQHF. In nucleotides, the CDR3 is TGTGCCAGTAGTCCAGGACAGAACAATCAGCCCCAGCATTTT.

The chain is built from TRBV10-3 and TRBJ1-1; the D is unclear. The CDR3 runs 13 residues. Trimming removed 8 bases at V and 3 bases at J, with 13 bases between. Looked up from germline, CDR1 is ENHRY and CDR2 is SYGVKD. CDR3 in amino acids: CAIFASLDTEAFF. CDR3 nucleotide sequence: TGTGCCATCTTCGCGTCCCTAGACACTGAAGCTTTCTTT.

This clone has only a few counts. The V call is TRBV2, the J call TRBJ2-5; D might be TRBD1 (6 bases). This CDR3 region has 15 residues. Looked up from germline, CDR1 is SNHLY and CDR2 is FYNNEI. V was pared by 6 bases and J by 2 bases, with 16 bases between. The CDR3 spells CASSPSTGKQETQYF. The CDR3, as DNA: TGTGCCAGCAGCCCCAGCACAGGGAAGCAAGAGACCCAGTACTTC.

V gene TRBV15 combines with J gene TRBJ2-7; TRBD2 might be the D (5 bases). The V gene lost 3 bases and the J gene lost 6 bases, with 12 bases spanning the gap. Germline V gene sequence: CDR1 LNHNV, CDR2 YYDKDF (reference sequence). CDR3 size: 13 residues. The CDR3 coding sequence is TGTGCCACCAGCAGGGACCTCCGGGGCGAGCAGTACTTC. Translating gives CATSRDLRGEQYF. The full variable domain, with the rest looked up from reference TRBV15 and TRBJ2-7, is DAMVIQNPRYQVTQFGKPVTLSCSQTLNHNVMYWYQQKSSQAPKLLFHYYDKDFNNEADTPDNFQSRRPNTSFCFLDIRSPGLGDTAMYLCATSRDLRGEQYFGPGTRLTVT.

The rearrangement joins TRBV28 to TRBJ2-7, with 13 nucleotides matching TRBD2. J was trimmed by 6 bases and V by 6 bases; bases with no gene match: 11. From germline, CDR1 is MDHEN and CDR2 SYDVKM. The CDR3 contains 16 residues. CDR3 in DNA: TGTGCCAGCAGACCAGGGACTAGCGGGGTTTCTCGCGAGCAGTACTTC. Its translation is CASRPGTSGVSREQYF.

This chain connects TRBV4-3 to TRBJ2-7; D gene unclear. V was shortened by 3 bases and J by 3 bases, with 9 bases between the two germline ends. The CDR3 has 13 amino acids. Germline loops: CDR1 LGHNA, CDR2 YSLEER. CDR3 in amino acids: CASSQWRYYEQYF. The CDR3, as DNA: TGCGCCAGCAGCCAGTGGCGGTACTACGAGCAGTACTTC.

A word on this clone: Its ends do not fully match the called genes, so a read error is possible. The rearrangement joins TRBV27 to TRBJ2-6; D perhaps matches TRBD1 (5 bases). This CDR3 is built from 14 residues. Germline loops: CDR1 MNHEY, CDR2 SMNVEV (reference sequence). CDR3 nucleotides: TGTGCCAGCATGCTAAACTCTGGGGCCAACGCCCTGACTTTC. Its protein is CASMLNSGANALTF.

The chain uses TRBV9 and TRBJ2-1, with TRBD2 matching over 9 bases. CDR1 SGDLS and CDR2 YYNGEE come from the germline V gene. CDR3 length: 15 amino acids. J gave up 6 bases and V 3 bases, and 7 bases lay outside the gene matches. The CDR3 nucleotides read TGTGCCAGCAGCGCCTCGCGGGGGGGCATCAATGAGCAGTTCTTC. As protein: CASSASRGGINEQFF.